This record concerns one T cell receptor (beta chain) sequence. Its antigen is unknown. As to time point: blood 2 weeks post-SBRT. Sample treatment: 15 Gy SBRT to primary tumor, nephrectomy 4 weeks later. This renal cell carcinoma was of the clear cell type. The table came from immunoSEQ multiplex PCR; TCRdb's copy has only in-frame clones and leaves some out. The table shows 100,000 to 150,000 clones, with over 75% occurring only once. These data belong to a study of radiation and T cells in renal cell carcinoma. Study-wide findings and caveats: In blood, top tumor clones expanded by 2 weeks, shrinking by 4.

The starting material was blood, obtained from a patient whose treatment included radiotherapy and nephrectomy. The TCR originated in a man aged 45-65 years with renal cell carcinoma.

CDR3 sequence reads: CASSQGQGAHQPQHF. The CDR3, as DNA: TGTGCCAGCAGTCAGGGACAGGGGGCTCATCAGCCCCAGCATTTT. The chain has TRBV28 and TRBJ1-5, with 12 positions matching TRBD1. The CDR3 has 15 residues. The V and J ends lost 5 bases and 5 bases, in that order; junction bases with no gene match: 4. Per germline, CDR1 MDHEN and CDR2 SYDVKM.